The T cell receptor beta chain under discussion was sequenced for a study of blood T cell repertoires in COVID-19. Study summary: There were acute and convalescent COVID-19 samples, and they came from the United States, Italy and Spain.

The V gene lost 4 bases and the J gene lost 0 bases, with 18 bases spanning the gap. This CDR3 has 17 amino acids. The germline V gene encodes CDR1 MGHDK and CDR2 SYGVNS. Per the original data handling: Counts of nucleated cells, estimated from reference gene primer amplification, were obtained. The protocol was immunoSEQ multiplex PCR, while the TCRdb copy is restricted to in-frame clones and leaves out a portion. The DNA gave D and trimming, while V, J and clone size come from that table. The sample holds over 130,000 clones; around 88% are singletons and the top ten take around 26%. This chain joins TRBV25-1 and TRBJ1-2, with D possibly being TRBD1 (6 bases). Sequenced sample: peripheral blood. This sequence originates from a human donor in a cohort sampled during active COVID-19. The CDR3 nucleotides read TGTGCCAGCAGTGCGGTTTGGGGGCAGGGGTCTAACTATGGCTACACCTTC. As protein: CASSAVWGQGSNYGYTF.